This T cell receptor (beta chain) was identified in a study of blood T cells in healthy people across ages. A second about 6 to 11 cycle PCR used barcoded and J-beta primers. The template-switch adaptor, which had 12 random nucleotides, put a tag on each cDNA molecule. TCRdb re-analysed the 5' RACE reads in MiXCR, keeping a single row per CDR3 protein. The data contain 700,000 to 900,000 distinct CDR3 sequences, approximately 24% of them singletons. In germline, CDR1 is MGHDK, CDR2 SYGVNS. The CDR3 has 12 residues. The V end was cut by 8 bases, the J end by 4 bases, with 11 bases between. The same sample was also used in a study of T cells of mothers and their children. That study reports: The study sampled three healthy Caucasian mothers and their six children.

Input material: blood. The V gene is TRBV25-1, the J gene TRBJ2-5; D remains ambiguous. The TCR was taken from a boy aged 5-17 years in good health. CDR3 loop: CASGKSPETQYF. CDR3 DNA sequence: TGTGCCAGCGGTAAAAGTCCAGAGACCCAGTACTTC.